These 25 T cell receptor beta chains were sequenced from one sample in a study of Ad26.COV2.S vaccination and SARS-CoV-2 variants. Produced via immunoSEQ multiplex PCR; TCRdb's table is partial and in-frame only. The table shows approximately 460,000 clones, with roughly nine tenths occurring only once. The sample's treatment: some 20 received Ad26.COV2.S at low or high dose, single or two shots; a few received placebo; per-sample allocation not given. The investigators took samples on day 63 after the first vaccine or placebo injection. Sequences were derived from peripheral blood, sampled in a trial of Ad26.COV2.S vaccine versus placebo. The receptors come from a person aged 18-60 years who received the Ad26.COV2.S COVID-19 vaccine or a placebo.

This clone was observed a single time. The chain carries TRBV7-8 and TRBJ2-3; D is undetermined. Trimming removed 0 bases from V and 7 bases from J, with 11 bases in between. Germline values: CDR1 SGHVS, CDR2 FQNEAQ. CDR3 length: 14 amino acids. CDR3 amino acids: CASSLAPLINTQYF. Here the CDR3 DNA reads TGTGCCAGCAGCTTAGCCCCGCTTATTAATACGCAGTATTTT.

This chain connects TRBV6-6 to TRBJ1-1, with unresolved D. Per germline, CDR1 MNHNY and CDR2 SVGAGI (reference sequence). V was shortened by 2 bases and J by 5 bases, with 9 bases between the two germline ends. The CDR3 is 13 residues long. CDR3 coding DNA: TGTGCCAGCAGTTACCCCACACAAACTGAAGCTTTCTTT. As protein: CASSYPTQTEAFF.

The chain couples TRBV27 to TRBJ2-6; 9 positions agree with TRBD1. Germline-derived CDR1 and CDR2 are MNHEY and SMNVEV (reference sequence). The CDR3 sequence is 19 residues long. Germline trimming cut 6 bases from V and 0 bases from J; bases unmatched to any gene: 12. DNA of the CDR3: TGTGCCAGCAGGTCCAAGCCGGGACAGGGATTCTCTGGGGCCAACGTCCTGACTTTC. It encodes CASRSKPGQGFSGANVLTF.

The CDR3 DNA is TGCGCCAGCAGCCATCCTATTGTCCGGGCGGGGGACACTGAAGCTTTCTTT. Protein product: CASSHPIVRAGDTEAFF. The chain carries TRBV4-1 and TRBJ1-1, with D possibly matching TRBD1 (5 bases). The CDR3 consists of 17 residues. CDR1 and CDR2 (germline): MGHRA, YSYEKL. Trimming stripped 3 bases from V and 3 bases from J, with 20 bases between.

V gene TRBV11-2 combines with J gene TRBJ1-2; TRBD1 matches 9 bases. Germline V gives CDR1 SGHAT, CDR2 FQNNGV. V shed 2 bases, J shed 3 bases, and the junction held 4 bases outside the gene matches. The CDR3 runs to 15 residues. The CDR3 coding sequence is TGTGCCAGCAGCTTAAAGAGGACAGGGGACTATGGCTACACCTTC. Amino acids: CASSLKRTGDYGYTF. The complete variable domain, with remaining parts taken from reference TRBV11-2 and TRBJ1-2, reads EAGVAQSPRYKIIEKRQSVAFWCNPISGHATLYWYQQILGQGPKLLIQFQNNGVVDDSQLPKDRFSAERLKGVDSTLKIQPAKLEDSAVYLCASSLKRTGDYGYTFGSGTRLTVV.

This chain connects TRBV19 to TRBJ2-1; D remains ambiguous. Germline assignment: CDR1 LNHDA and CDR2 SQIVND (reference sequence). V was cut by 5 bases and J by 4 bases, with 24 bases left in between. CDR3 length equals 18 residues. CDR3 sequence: CASSGSGSYSNRYNEQFF. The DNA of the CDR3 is TGTGCCAGTAGTGGCTCGGGCTCATACTCAAATAGATACAATGAGCAGTTCTTC.

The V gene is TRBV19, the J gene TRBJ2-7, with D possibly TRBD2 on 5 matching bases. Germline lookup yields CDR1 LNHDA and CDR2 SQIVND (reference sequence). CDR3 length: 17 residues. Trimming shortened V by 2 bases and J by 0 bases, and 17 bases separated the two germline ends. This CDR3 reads CASSIRFGVSSSYEQYF. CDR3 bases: TGTGCCAGTAGTATAAGGTTCGGGGTCTCGAGCTCCTACGAGCAGTACTTC.

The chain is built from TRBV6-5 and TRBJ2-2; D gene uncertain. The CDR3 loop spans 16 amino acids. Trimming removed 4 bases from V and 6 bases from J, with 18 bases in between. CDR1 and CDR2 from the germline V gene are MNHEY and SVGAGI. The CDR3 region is CASSWSPAKLAGELFF. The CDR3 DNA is TGTGCCAGCAGTTGGTCCCCCGCTAAATTGGCCGGGGAGCTGTTTTTT.

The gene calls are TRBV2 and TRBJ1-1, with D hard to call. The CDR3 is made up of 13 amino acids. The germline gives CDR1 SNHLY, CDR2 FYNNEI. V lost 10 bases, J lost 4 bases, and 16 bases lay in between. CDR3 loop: CANSRTQITEAFF. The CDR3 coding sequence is TGTGCCAATAGCAGGACCCAGATCACTGAAGCTTTCTTT.

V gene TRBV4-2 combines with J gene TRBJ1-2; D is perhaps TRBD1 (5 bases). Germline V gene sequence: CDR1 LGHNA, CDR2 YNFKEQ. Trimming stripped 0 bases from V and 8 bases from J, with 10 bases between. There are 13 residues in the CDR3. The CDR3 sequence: CASSQDPGWGYTF. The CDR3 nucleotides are TGTGCCAGCAGCCAAGATCCAGGGTGGGGCTACACCTTC.

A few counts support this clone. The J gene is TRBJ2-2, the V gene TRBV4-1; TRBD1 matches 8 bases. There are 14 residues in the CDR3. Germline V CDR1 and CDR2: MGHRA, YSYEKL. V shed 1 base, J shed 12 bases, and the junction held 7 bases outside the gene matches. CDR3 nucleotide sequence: TGCGCCAGCAGCCAAGGAGGAGGACAGGGCAAGCTGTTTTTT. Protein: CASSQGGGQGKLFF.

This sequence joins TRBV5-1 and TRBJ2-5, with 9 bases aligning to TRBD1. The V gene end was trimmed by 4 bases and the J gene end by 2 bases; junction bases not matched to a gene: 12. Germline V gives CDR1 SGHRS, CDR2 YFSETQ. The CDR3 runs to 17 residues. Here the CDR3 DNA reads TGCGCCAGCAGCCAGAAAGGGGACAGGGAGAGACAAGAGACCCAGTACTTC. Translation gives CASSQKGDRERQETQYF.

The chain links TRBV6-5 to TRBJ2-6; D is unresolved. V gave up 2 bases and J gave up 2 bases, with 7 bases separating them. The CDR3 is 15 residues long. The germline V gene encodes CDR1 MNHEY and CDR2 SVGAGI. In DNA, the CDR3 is TGTGCCAGCAGTTACGAATGGGCTGGGGCCAACGTCCTGACTTTC. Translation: CASSYEWAGANVLTF.

CDR3 sequence (DNA): TGTGCCAGCAGTGAAAAGGGGGCTAACTATGGCTACACCTTC. Protein product: CASSEKGANYGYTF. This sequence joins TRBV6-1 and TRBJ1-2; D is perhaps TRBD1 (6 bases). The CDR3 runs 14 residues. The germline V gene encodes CDR1 MNHNS and CDR2 SASEGT. Trimming cost V 2 bases and J 0 bases, with 7 bases left between them.

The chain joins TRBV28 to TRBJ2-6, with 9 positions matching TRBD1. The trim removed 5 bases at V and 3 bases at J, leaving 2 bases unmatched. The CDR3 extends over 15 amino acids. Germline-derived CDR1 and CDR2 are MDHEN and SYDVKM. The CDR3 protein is CASSNRGLGANVLTF. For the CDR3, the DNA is TGTGCCAGCAGTAACAGGGGGCTTGGGGCCAACGTCCTGACTTTC.

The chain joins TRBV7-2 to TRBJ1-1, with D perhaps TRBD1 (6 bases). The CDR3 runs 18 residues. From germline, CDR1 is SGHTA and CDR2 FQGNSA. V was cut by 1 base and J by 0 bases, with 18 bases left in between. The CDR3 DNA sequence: TGTGCCAGCAGCTTAGTTGTCAGGGTGGGGGACATGAACACTGAAGCTTTCTTT. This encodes CASSLVVRVGDMNTEAFF.

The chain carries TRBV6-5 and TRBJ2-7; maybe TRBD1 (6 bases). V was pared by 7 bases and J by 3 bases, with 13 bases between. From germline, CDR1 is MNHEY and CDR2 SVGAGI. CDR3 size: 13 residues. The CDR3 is CASMSGVIYEQYF. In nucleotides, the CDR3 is TGTGCCAGCATGTCAGGGGTTATCTACGAGCAGTACTTC.

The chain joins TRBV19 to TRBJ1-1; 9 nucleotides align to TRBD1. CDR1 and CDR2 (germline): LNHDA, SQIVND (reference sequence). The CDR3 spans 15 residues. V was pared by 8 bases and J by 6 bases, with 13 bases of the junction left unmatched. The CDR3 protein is CASSLLGTGSAEAFF. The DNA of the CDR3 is TGTGCCAGTTCGCTCTTGGGGACAGGGTCAGCTGAAGCTTTCTTT.

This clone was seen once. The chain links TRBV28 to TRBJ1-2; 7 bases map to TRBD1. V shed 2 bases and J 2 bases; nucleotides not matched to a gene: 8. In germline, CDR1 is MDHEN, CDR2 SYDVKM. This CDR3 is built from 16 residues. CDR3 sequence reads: CASSLGTTGPNYGYTF. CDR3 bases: TGTGCCAGCAGTTTAGGGACGACAGGGCCAAACTATGGCTACACCTTC.

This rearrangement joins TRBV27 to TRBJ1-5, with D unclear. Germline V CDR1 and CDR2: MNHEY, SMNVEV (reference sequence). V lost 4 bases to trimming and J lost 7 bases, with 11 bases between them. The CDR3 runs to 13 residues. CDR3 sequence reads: CASSWQPNQPQHF. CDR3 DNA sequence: TGTGCCAGCAGTTGGCAGCCAAACCAGCCCCAGCATTTT.

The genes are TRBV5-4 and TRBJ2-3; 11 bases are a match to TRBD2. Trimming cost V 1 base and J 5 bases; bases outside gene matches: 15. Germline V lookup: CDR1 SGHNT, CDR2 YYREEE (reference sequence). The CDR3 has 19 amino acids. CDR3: CASSLRKVAGGLSGDTQYF. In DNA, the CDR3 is TGTGCCAGCAGCTTGAGGAAGGTAGCGGGGGGGCTATCAGGAGATACGCAGTATTTT.

The CDR3 nucleotides read TGTGCCAGCACCCCGGGCGAAGGAGAGACCCAGTACTTC. This gives the protein CASTPGEGETQYF. The V gene is TRBV2, the J gene TRBJ2-5, with D uncertain. Germline CDR1 SNHLY, CDR2 FYNNEI. V was pared by 7 bases and J by 4 bases, with 13 bases between. The CDR3 consists of 13 residues.

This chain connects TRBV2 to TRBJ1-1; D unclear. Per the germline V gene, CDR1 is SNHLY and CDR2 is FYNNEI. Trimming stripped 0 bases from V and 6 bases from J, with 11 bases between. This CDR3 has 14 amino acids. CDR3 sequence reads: CASSEAAGGSEAFF. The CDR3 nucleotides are TGTGCCAGCAGTGAAGCTGCGGGCGGGTCTGAAGCTTTCTTT.

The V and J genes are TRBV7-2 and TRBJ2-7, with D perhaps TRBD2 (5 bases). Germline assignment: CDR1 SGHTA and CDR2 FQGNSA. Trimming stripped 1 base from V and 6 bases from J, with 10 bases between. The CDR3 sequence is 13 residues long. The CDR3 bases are TGTGCCAGCAGCTTAGTCGGGGAAAGCGAGCAGTACTTC. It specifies CASSLVGESEQYF.

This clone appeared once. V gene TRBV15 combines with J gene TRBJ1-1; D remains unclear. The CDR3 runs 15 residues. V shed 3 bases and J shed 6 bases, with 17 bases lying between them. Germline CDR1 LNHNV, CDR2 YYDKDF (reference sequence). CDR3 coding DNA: TGTGCCACCAGCAGTAAGCTATCCTTTCGCGCTGAAGCTTTCTTT. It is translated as CATSSKLSFRAEAFF.